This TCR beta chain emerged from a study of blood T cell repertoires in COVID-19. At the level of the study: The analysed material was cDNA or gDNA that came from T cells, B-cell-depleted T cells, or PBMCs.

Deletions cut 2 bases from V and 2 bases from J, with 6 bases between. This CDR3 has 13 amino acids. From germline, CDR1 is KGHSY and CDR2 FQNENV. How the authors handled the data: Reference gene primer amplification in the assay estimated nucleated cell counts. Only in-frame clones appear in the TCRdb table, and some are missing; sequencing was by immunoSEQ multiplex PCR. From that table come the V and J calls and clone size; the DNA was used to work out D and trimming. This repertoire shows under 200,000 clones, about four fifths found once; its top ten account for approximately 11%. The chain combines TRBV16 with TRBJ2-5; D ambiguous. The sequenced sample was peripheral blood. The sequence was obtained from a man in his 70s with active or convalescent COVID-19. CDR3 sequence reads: CASSQRWQETQYF. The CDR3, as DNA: TGTGCCAGCAGCCAACGGTGGCAAGAGACCCAGTACTTC.